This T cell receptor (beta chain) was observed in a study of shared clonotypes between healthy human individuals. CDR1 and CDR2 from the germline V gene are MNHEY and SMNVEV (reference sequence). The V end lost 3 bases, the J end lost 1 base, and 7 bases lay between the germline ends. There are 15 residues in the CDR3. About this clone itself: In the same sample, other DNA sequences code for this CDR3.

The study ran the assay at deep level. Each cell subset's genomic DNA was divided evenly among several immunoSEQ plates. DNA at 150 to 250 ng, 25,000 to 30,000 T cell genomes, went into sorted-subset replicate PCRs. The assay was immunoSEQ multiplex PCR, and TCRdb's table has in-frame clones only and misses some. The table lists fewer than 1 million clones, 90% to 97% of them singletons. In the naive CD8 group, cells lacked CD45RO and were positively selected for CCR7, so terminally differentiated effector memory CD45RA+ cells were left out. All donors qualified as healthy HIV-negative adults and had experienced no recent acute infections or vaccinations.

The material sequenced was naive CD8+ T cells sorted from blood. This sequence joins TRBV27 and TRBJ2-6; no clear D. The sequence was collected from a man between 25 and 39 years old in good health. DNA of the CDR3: TGTGCCAGCAGTTTGGTTGGATCTGGGGCCAACGTCCTGACTTTC. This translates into CASSLVGSGANVLTF.